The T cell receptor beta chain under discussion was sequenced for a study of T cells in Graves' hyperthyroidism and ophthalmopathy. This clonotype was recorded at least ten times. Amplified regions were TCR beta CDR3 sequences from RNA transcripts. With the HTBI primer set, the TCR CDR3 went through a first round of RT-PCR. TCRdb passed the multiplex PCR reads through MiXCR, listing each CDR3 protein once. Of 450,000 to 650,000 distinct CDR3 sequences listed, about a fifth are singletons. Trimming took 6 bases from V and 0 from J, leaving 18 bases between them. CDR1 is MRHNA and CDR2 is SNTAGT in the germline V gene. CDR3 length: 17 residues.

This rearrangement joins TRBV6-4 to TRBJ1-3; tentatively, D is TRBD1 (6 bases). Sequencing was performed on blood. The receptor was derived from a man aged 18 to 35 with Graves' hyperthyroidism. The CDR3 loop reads CASSRRQVQNSGNTIYF. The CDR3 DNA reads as TGTGCCAGCAGCCGACGACAGGTCCAAAACTCTGGAAACACCATATATTTT.